Below are 10 T cell receptor beta chains sequenced from a single sample in a study of CD8 T cells in Susac syndrome. An input of roughly 0.45 to 1 ug of RNA was subjected to reverse transcription using random hexamers. TCRdb fed the immunoSEQ multiplex PCR reads into MiXCR, producing one record per CDR3 protein. The data hold around 130,000 distinct CDR3 sequences, with about 95% observed a single time. The source material was CD4+ T cells from PBMCs. These receptors all stem from a human donor in good health.

The rearrangement joins TRBV3-1 to TRBJ2-7; a possible D gene is TRBD1 (6 bases). CDR1 is LGHDT and CDR2 is YNNKEL in the germline V gene (reference sequence). The CDR3 is made up of 16 amino acids. Trimming left V 6 bases short and J 12 bases short, with 30 bases between. CDR3 in amino acids: CASSLGGQGPQRSMYF. For the CDR3, the DNA is TGTGCCAGCAGTCTGGGCGGGCAGGGGCCCCAAAGGAGCATGTACTTC.

V is TRBV3-1 and J is TRBJ2-7; D gene ambiguous. This CDR3 is 11 amino acids long. Between the trimmed V and J ends, which lost 4 bases and 4 bases, there was a span of 5 bases. Germline V gives CDR1 LGHDT, CDR2 YNNKEL (reference sequence). The CDR3 nucleotides are TGTGCCAGCAGCCGTCGGTACGAGCAGTACTTC. This codes for CASSRRYEQYF.

This chain connects TRBV29-1 to TRBJ1-5; D remains ambiguous. Germline values: CDR1 SQVTM, CDR2 ANQGSEA. This CDR3 is 14 amino acids long. V shed 4 bases and J shed 1 base, with 11 bases lying between them. CDR3 sequence: CSVGNFGSNQPQHF. CDR3 bases: TGCAGCGTTGGGAATTTTGGGAGCAATCAGCCCCAGCATTTT. Full variable domain (outside the CDR3, taken from reference TRBV29-1 and TRBJ1-5): SAVISQKPSRDICQRGTSLTIQCQVDSQVTMMFWYRQQPGQSLTLIATANQGSEATYESGFVIDKFPISRPNLTFSTLTVSNMSPEDSSIYLCSVGNFGSNQPQHFGDGTRLSIL.

The chain recombines TRBV6-6 with TRBJ1-1, with D possibly TRBD1 on 5 matching bases. Germline loops: CDR1 MNHNY, CDR2 SVGAGI (reference sequence). The V end was cut by 7 bases, the J end by 3 bases, with 12 bases between. The CDR3 contains 13 residues. The CDR3 sequence: CASTLEGYTEAFF. The CDR3 coding sequence is TGTGCCAGCACCCTAGAGGGGTACACTGAAGCTTTCTTT.

This clonotype was counted only a few times. The chain is built from TRBV6-5 and TRBJ2-7; no definite D call. The CDR3 length is 13 residues. V was shortened by 5 bases and J by 1 base, with 9 bases between the two germline ends. Germline V gene sequence: CDR1 MNHEY, CDR2 SVGAGI. The CDR3 nucleotides are TGTGCCAGCAGTCTCGACGGTTCCTACGAGCAGTACTTC. It specifies CASSLDGSYEQYF.

This chain connects TRBV24-1 to TRBJ1-5; D possibly corresponds to TRBD1 (5 bases). Germline CDR1 is KGHDR and CDR2 is SFDVKD. V lost 9 bases and J lost 6, with 20 bases in between. The CDR3 runs to 15 residues. DNA for the CDR3: TGTGCCACCGACCCCGGGACGAAGATTAGTCAGCCCCAGCATTTT. Translating it yields CATDPGTKISQPQHF.

This chain joins TRBV2 and TRBJ2-5; 8 bases map to TRBD1. Germline CDR1 reads SNHLY; CDR2 reads FYNNEI. The CDR3 is made up of 14 amino acids. The ends lost 4 bases at V and 4 bases at J; junction bases unmatched: 5. DNA of the CDR3: TGTGCCAGCAGTGGACAGGGGATTTCAGAGACCCAGTACTTC. The encoded protein is CASSGQGISETQYF.

The V call is TRBV5-1, the J call TRBJ2-7; TRBD1 matches 10 bases. Germline loops: CDR1 SGHRS, CDR2 YFSETQ. The CDR3 loop spans 14 amino acids. The trim removed 3 bases at V and 3 bases at J, leaving 3 bases unmatched. The CDR3 bases are TGCGCCAGCAGCTCGGGGACAGGGGTCTACGAGCAGTACTTC. Amino acids: CASSSGTGVYEQYF.

The genes are TRBV6-1 and TRBJ2-3; D uncertain. Germline V gives CDR1 MNHNS, CDR2 SASEGT. Trimming took off 5 bases at V and 3 bases at J, with 12 bases between the two ends. There are 14 residues in the CDR3. The CDR3 is CASSLTQRTDTQYF. In DNA, the CDR3 is TGTGCCAGCAGTCTTACCCAGCGTACAGATACGCAGTATTTT.

The chain combines TRBV15 with TRBJ2-3, with TRBD1 matching over 11 bases. Germline V gene sequence: CDR1 LNHNV, CDR2 YYDKDF (reference sequence). The CDR3 spans 16 residues. J lost 6 bases, V lost 1 base, and 6 bases had no gene match. In nucleotides, the CDR3 is TGTGCCACCAGCAGAGGGGACAGGGGGTCGTTCGATACGCAGTATTTT. Its translation is CATSRGDRGSFDTQYF. Full variable domain (outside the CDR3, taken from reference TRBV15 and TRBJ2-3): DAMVIQNPRYQVTQFGKPVTLSCSQTLNHNVMYWYQQKSSQAPKLLFHYYDKDFNNEADTPDNFQSRRPNTSFCFLDIRSPGLGDTAMYLCATSRGDRGSFDTQYFGPGTRLTVL.